This T cell receptor beta chain was identified during a study of T cells in Graves' hyperthyroidism and ophthalmopathy. In the study overall: The authors collected peripheral blood at initial diagnosis, before any treatment. Notes on the study in general: With a median lead of approximately 6 months before onset, the model predicted ophthalmopathy.

About this clonotype itself: Its target is unknown.

It was RNA transcripts that yielded the amplified TCR beta CDR3 regions. The primer set for the first-round RT-PCR of the TCR CDR3 was HTBI. TCRdb re-derived calls from the multiplex PCR reads in MiXCR, one entry per CDR3 protein. The table lists hundreds of thousands of distinct CDR3 sequences, 12% to 15% of them singletons. Patients counted as stable if ophthalmopathy did not develop within 18 months. Source material for PBMCs was about 10 ml fresh peripheral blood. V shed 6 bases and J shed 5 bases, with 17 bases lying between them. CDR1 MNHNS and CDR2 SASEGT come from the germline V gene. This CDR3 region has 14 residues.

The clonotype originates from a woman between 18 and 29 years old with Graves' hyperthyroidism. Sequenced sample: blood. The V call is TRBV6-1, the J call TRBJ2-7; a weak D match, TRBD1 (5 bases). The CDR3 DNA sequence: TGTGCCAGCAGCCAACAGGAACCCGTCGACGAGCAGTACTTC. Encoded protein: CASSQQEPVDEQYF.